This T cell receptor beta chain was documented in a study of blood T cell repertoires in COVID-19. Turning to the study itself: The origin of the acute and convalescent COVID-19 samples was the United States, Italy and Spain.

Measured with immunoSEQ multiplex PCR; TCRdb has only the in-frame clones, and not every one. The data show about 220,000 clones, 65% to 90% seen once. The CDR3 consists of 17 residues. Losses at the gene ends were 3 bases for V and 3 bases for J; bases not matched to a gene: 7. The germline V gene has CDR1 LGHDT and CDR2 YNNKEL (reference sequence). This chain uses TRBV3-1 (or the pseudogene TRBV3-2) with TRBJ2-2; 10 bases map to TRBD1. The receptor was isolated from a woman between 70 and 85 years old with acute or convalescent COVID-19. Sequencing was carried out using peripheral blood. This CDR3 is CASSHGTGVLDTGELFF. CDR3 DNA sequence: TGTGCCAGCAGCCACGGGACAGGGGTTTTAGACACCGGGGAGCTGTTTTTT.